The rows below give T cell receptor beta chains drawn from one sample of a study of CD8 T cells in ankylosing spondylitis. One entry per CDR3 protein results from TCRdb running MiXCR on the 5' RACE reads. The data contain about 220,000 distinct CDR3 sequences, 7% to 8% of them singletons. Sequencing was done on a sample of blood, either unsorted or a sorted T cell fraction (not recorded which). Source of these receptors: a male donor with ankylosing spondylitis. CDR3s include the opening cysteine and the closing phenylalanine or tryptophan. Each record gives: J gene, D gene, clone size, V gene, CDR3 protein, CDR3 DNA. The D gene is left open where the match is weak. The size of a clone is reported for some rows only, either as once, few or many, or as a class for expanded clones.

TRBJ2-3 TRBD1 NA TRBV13 CASSGQGASSTDTQYF TGTGCCAGCAGCGGACAGGGGGCCTCTAGCACAGATACGCAGTATTTT
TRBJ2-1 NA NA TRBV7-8 CASSLTSGMGHNEQFF TGTGCCAGCAGCTTAACGTCCGGGATGGGACACAATGAGCAGTTCTTC
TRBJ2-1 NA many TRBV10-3 CAISGYTSTILNEQFF TGTGCCATCAGTGGATACACTAGTACAATCTTAAATGAGCAGTTCTTC
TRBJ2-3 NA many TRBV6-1 CASSLGFGDTQYF TGTGCCAGCAGCCTAGGGTTTGGAGATACGCAGTATTTT
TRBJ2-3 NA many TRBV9 CASSVAVTSTDTQYF TGTGCCAGCAGCGTGGCGGTTACTAGCACAGATACGCAGTATTTT
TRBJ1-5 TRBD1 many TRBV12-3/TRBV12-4 CASSRTGLSNQPQHF TGTGCCAGCAGTCGGACAGGATTGAGCAATCAGCCCCAGCATTTT
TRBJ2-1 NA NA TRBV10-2 CASMGNEQFF TGCGCCAGCATGGGGAATGAGCAGTTCTTC
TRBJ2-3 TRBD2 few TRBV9 CASSESVTSGSTDTQYF TGTGCCAGCAGCGAGAGCGTGACTAGCGGTAGCACAGATACGCAGTATTTT
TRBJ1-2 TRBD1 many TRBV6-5 CASSYSGGQGQANYGYTF TGTGCCAGCAGTTACTCCGGGGGACAGGGCCAAGCTAACTATGGCTACACCTTC
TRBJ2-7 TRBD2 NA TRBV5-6 CASSSGTREGRFYEQYF TGTGCCAGCAGCTCTGGTACGCGGGAGGGCCGTTTTTACGAGCAGTACTTC
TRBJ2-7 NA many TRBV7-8 CASSLATGRVYEQYF TGTGCCAGCAGCTTAGCGACAGGTCGCGTCTACGAGCAGTACTTC
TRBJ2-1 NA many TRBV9 CASSVEDSEQFF TGTGCCAGCAGCGTAGAGGACAGTGAGCAGTTCTTC
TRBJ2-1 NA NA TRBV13 CASSLGTPSYEQFF TGTGCCAGCAGCTTAGGGACTCCCTCCTATGAGCAGTTCTTC
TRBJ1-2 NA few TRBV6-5 CASSYLPGPTYGYTF TGTGCCAGCAGTTACTTGCCGGGACCGACCTATGGCTACACCTTC
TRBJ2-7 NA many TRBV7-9 CASGTGLEQYF TGTGCCAGTGGCACAGGGTTGGAGCAGTACTTC
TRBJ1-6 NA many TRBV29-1 CSVMTTANSPLHF TGCAGCGTGATGACGACAGCTAATTCACCCCTCCACTTT
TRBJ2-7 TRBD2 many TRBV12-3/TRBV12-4 CASSGLGILYEQYF TGTGCCAGCAGTGGACTAGGGATACTCTACGAGCAGTACTTC
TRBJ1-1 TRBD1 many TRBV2 CATRTGINTEAFF TGTGCCACCCGGACAGGAATCAACACTGAAGCTTTCTTT
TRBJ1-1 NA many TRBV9 CASSVGGLTEAFF TGTGCCAGCAGCGTAGGGGGTCTCACTGAAGCTTTCTTT
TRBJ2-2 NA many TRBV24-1 CATSDHREVVNTGELFF TGTGCCACCAGTGATCATAGGGAAGTTGTAAACACCGGGGAGCTGTTTTTT
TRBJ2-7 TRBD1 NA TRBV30 CAWKVGTGAYEQYF TGTGCCTGGAAGGTCGGGACAGGGGCCTACGAGCAGTACTTC
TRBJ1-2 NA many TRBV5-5 CASSLARTIDGYTF TGTGCCAGCAGCTTGGCCCGGACGATCGATGGCTACACCTTC
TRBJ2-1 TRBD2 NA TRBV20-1 CSASTGTSHRNEQFF TGCAGTGCTTCGACCGGGACTAGCCATCGGAATGAGCAGTTCTTC
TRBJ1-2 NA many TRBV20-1 CSARVPGVYGYTF TGCAGTGCTAGAGTACCCGGGGTCTATGGCTACACCTTC
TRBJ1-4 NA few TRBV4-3 CASSQGGRGANEKLFF TGCGCCAGCAGCCAAGGGGGGAGAGGTGCTAATGAAAAACTGTTTTTT
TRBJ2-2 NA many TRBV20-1 CSALVDGGELFF TGCAGTGCTTTAGTAGACGGCGGGGAGCTGTTTTTT
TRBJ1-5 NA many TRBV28 CASSYETLYQPQHF TGTGCCAGCAGTTATGAAACCCTATATCAGCCCCAGCATTTT
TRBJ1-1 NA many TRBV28 CATQNTEAFF TGTGCCACCCAGAACACTGAAGCTTTCTTT
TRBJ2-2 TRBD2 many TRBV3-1 CASSRPGGGLARELFF TGTGCCAGCAGCCGCCCGGGGGGGGGGCTGGCCCGGGAGCTGTTTTTT
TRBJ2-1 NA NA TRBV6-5 CASSYSGSNDQFF TGTGCCAGCAGTTACTCAGGATCCAATGACCAGTTCTTC
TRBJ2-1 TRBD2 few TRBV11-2 CASRASGRVHEQFF TGTGCCAGCAGGGCTAGCGGGAGGGTACATGAGCAGTTCTTC
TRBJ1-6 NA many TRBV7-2 CASSLGQESYNSPLHF TGTGCCAGCAGCTTAGGGCAGGAGAGCTATAATTCACCCCTCCACTTT
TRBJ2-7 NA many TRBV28 CASRFQGYEQYF TGTGCCAGCAGATTTCAAGGGTACGAGCAGTACTTC
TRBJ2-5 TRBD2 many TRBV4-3 CASSQQSAGGGETQYF TGCGCCAGCAGCCAACAGTCAGCGGGGGGCGGGGAGACCCAGTACTTC
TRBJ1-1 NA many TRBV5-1 CASSFARLSNTEAFF TGCGCCAGCAGCTTCGCCAGGCTATCGAACACTGAAGCTTTCTTT
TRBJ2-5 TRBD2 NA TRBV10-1 CASSEGSGRARETQYF TGCGCCAGCAGTGAGGGTAGCGGGAGGGCCCGAGAGACCCAGTACTTC
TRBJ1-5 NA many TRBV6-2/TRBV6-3 CASRLLGNQPQHF TGTGCCAGCAGACTGCTTGGCAATCAGCCCCAGCATTTT
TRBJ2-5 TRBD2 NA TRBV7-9 CASRKGLAGVLKETQYF TGTGCCAGCAGAAAGGGACTAGCGGGAGTCTTAAAAGAGACCCAGTACTTC
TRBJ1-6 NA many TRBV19 CASSTRAYWPLHF TGTGCCAGTAGTACCCGAGCTTATTGGCCCCTCCACTTT
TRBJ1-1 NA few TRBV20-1 CSASKGSGEAFF TGCAGTGCTAGCAAGGGCTCGGGTGAAGCTTTCTTT
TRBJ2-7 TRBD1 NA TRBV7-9 CASSSYGTGAYEQYF TGTGCCAGCAGCTCGTATGGGACAGGGGCCTACGAGCAGTACTTC
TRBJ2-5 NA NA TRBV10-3 CATSDTLGETQYF TGTGCCACCTCGGACACCTTGGGGGAGACCCAGTACTTC
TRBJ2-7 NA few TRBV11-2 CASSSRVSGQNYEQYF TGTGCCAGCAGCTCTCGGGTATCTGGGCAAAACTACGAGCAGTACTTC
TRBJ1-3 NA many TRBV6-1 CATRGGNTIYF TGTGCCACCCGTGGAGGAAACACCATATATTTT
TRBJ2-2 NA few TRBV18 CASSPEGTGELFF TGTGCCAGCTCACCAGAAGGCACCGGGGAGCTGTTTTTT
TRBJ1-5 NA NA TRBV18 CASSPVGADSNQPQHF TGTGCCAGCTCACCAGTCGGGGCCGATAGCAATCAGCCCCAGCATTTT
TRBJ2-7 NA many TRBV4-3 CASSQDMGSSYEQYF TGCGCCAGCAGCCAAGATATGGGGAGCTCCTACGAGCAGTACTTC